This record covers a single TCR beta chain. Its target is not known. The data stem from a study of cytomegalovirus exposure and HLA in healthy donors. About the study: Later analysis reported that the 120 or so validation repertoires shared the platform of the 650 to 700 first-cohort repertoires.

The CDR3 has 15 amino acids. Trimming pared 0 bases from V and 0 bases from J, leaving 8 bases between. From germline, CDR1 is MNHEY and CDR2 SVGAGI. Method: immunoSEQ multiplex PCR; TCRdb's copy keeps in-frame clones and lacks some. The profile covers about 160,000 clones, with around four fifths appearing a single time and approximately 2% taken by the ten largest. Findings and limits, study-wide: Subsequent analysis showed first-cohort TCR clusters tending to co-occur in more than 95 validation repertoires. Most TCR sequences proved rare, with some public TCRs found in many donors.

Sequenced: PBMCs. The sequence was obtained from a man younger than 45 in good health and CMV-seropositive. This chain links TRBV6-5 with TRBJ1-1; no clear D. CDR3: CASSYSTSMNTEAFF. CDR3 sequence (DNA): TGTGCCAGCAGTTACTCGACAAGCATGAACACTGAAGCTTTCTTT.